This T cell receptor beta chain came from a study of brain T cells in children with intractable seizures. With respect to this clone: The target antigen is unknown.

The V gene lost 3 bases and the J gene lost 2 bases, with 14 bases spanning the gap. Germline CDR1 KGHSH, CDR2 LQKENI. The CDR3 is 16 amino acids. Only cases whose brain tissue showed the highest T cell transcript signatures were sequenced. At least one anti-epileptic drug was given before surgery. The data were produced by immunoSEQ multiplex PCR, yet TCRdb's version contains in-frame clones alone and is incomplete. The repertoire holds over 95,000 clones, with 94% as singletons. Study-level findings and limits: Viral specificity was inferred only from CDR3 similarity; HCMV serostatus was unknown. Pre-surgery blood may have been undersampled, hiding some clones.

V and J are TRBV18 and TRBJ2-1; no reliable D call. The sample here was peripheral blood, taken at surgery. The sequence came from a boy under two years old with hemimegalencephaly and intractable seizures. The CDR3 DNA follows: TGTGCCAGCTCACCTAACACCCCTTTGACCTACAATGAGCAGTTCTTC. This codes for CASSPNTPLTYNEQFF.